This entry is about one TCR beta chain. The antigen is unknown. The entry originates in a study of T cell repertoires in cytomegalovirus infection. Study as a whole: The study used recently identified HLA-C-restricted and well-studied HLA-B-restricted CMV epitopes.

The germline V gene encodes CDR1 SGHTA and CDR2 FQGNSA. The CDR3 length is 15 residues. V lost 6 bases, J lost 4 bases, and 16 bases lay in between. TCRdb itself ran the reads through MiXCR, one entry per CDR3 protein. In the table there are under 500,000 distinct CDR3 sequences, more than 40% of which are singletons. General study findings and limits: The response measured ex vivo was dominated by TCR beta clonotypes (HLA-C-restricted and CMV-specific).

The sequence was collected from a human donor in good health (CMV status not recorded). Some clones in this sample may be carry-over from other donors' samples. The gene calls are TRBV7-2 and TRBJ1-3; D gene ambiguous. This material consisted of cultured PBMCs, taken from culture after CMV antigen stimulation. The CDR3 sequence is CASSTGPQIGNTIYF. CDR3 coding DNA: TGTGCCAGCAGTACCGGGCCCCAGATCGGAAACACCATATATTTT.